The sequence of this T cell receptor (beta chain) was determined in a study of control samples from healthy donors and cancer patients. V was clipped by 6 bases and J by 6 bases, with 15 bases between them. Looked up from germline, CDR1 is SGHTA and CDR2 is FQGTGA. This CDR3 has 14 residues. TCRdb's copy holds only in-frame clones and misses some; the assay was immunoSEQ multiplex PCR. The table includes about 140,000 clones, about 89% detected once. The sequence derives from a man between 18 and 35 years old in good health. Input material: blood. The rearrangement joins TRBV7-3 to TRBJ2-1, with D perhaps being TRBD1 or TRBD2 (6 bases each). The CDR3 DNA is TGTGCCAGCAGTCGAGGGGGGCCCCGCAATGAGCAGTTCTTC. Protein: CASSRGGPRNEQFF.